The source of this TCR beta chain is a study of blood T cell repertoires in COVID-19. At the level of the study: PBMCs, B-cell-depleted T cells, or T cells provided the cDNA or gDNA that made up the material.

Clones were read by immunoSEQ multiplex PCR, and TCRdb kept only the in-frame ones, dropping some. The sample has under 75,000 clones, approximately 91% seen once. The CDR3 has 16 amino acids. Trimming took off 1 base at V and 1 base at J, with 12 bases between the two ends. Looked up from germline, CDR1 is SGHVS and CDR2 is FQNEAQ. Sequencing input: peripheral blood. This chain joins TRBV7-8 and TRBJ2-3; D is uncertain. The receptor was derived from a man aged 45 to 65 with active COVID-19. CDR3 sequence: CASSLGISLGTDTQYF. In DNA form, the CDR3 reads TGTGCCAGCAGCTTAGGTATTAGCCTCGGCACAGATACGCAGTATTTT. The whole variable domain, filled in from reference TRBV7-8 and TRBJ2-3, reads GAGVSQSPRYKVAKRGQDVALRCDPISGHVSLFWYQQALGQGPEFLTYFQNEAQLDKSGLPSDRFFAERPEGSVSTLKIQRTQQEDSAVYLCASSLGISLGTDTQYFGPGTRLTVL.